This T cell receptor (beta chain) appears in the sequencing data of a study of Tregs in tolerant kidney transplant recipients. The CDR3 runs to 18 residues. The J segment lost 3 bases and the V segment lost 1 base, leaving 14 bases of the junction unmatched. CDR1 is DFQATT and CDR2 is SNEGSKA in the germline V gene (reference sequence). Measured with immunoSEQ multiplex PCR; TCRdb has only the in-frame clones, and not every one. The data include fewer than 35,000 clones; the top ten clones carry about 7.6%. As to this clone: Antigen: not known. The read gets to within 3 residues of the CDR3 end, and the germline J gene fills in the rest.

CD4+CD25+CD127- Tregs, CD4+CD25- non-Tregs, CD4 and CD8 cells were sorted. Study-wide results and limits: Findings come from small patient numbers and require larger validation. Some patients' samples used different primers over time, so nucleotide sequences weren't comparable.

The chain carries TRBV20-1 and TRBJ1-3, with 8 bases lining up with TRBD1. The source was CD8+ T cells from blood, collected before the transplant. The origin of this receptor is a human donor who received a combined kidney and bone marrow transplant. Partial CDR3 DNA: TGCAGTGCTAGAGCGACAGGGGAGAAGGGGCTGGGTGGAAACACC. This sequence encodes CSARATGEKGLGGNT. The complete CDR3 protein is CSARATGEKGLGGNTIYF.